One sample yielded the 3 T cell receptor beta chains listed below, sequenced in a study of T cell changes during pregnancy in multiple sclerosis. Produced via immunoSEQ multiplex PCR; TCRdb's table is partial and in-frame only. The sample has about 59,000 clones, 93% seen once. Material: CD8+ T cells from peripheral blood mononuclear cells, obtained in the third trimester of pregnancy. Receptors were obtained from a female donor with multiple sclerosis, enrolled in a pregnancy study.

V gene TRBV5-6 combines with J gene TRBJ1-2; D is undetermined. This CDR3 has 12 residues. The ends were cut back, 3 bases at V and 8 bases at J, with 11 bases in the middle. Germline CDR1 reads SGHDT; CDR2 reads YYEEEE. This CDR3 reads CASSYLVEGYTF. CDR3 nucleotides: TGTGCCAGCAGCTACTTAGTAGAGGGCTACACCTTC.

This clone was detected only once. J is TRBJ2-7 and V is TRBV28; D is unclear. Trimming removed 3 bases from V and 2 bases from J, with 8 bases in between. The germline V gene has CDR1 MDHEN and CDR2 SYDVKM. The CDR3 has 13 amino acids. The CDR3 region is CASSFQQTYEQYF. The CDR3 DNA is TGTGCCAGCAGTTTCCAACAGACCTACGAGCAGTACTTC. The variable domain in full, completed from reference TRBV28 and TRBJ2-7, reads DVKVTQSSRYLVKRTGEKVFLECVQDMDHENMFWYRQDPGLGLRLIYFSYDVKMKEKGDIPEGYSVSREKKERFSLILESASTNQTSMYLCASSFQQTYEQYFGPGTRLTVT.

The genes are TRBV29-1 and TRBJ2-7, with TRBD2 as a possible D gene (5 bases). V was clipped by 0 bases and J by 3 bases, with 15 bases between them. The length of the CDR3 is 15 residues. CDR1 and CDR2 from the germline V gene are SQVTM and ANQGSEA. For the CDR3, the DNA is TGCAGCGTTGAAGAGGGGTCTAGCAGATTCTACGAGCAGTACTTC. It specifies CSVEEGSSRFYEQYF.